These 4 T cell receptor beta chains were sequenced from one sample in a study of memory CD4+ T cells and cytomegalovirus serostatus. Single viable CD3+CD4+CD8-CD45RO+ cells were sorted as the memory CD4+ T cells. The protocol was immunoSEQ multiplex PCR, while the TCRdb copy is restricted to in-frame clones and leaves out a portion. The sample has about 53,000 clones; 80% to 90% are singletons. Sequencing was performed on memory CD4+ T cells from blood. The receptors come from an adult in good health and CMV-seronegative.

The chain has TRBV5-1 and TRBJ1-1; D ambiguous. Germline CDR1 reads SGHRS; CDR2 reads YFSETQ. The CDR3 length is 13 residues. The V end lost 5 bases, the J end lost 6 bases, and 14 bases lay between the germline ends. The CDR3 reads CASSPGALPEAFF. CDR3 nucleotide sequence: TGCGCCAGCAGTCCGGGCGCACTCCCTGAAGCTTTCTTT.

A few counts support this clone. CDR3: CASSTGYTEAFF. DNA for the CDR3: TGTGCCAGTAGTACGGGGTACACTGAAGCTTTCTTT. The chain uses TRBV19 and TRBJ1-1; D not certain. This CDR3 spans 12 amino acids. Trimming stripped 4 bases from V and 3 bases from J, with 6 bases between. Germline-derived CDR1 and CDR2 are LNHDA and SQIVND (reference sequence). Together with reference TRBV19 and TRBJ1-1, the CDR3 gives the full variable domain: DGGITQSPKYLFRKEGQNVTLSCEQNLNHDAMYWYRQDPGQGLRLIYYSQIVNDFQKGDIAEGYSVSREKKESFPLTVTSAQKNPTAFYLCASSTGYTEAFFGQGTRLTVV.

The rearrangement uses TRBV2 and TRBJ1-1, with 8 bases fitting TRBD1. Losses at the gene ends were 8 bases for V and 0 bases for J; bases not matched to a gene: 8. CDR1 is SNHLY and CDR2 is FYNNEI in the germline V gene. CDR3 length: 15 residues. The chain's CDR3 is CASRWQGALNTEAFF. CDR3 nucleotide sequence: TGTGCCAGCCGATGGCAGGGGGCGTTGAACACTGAAGCTTTCTTT.

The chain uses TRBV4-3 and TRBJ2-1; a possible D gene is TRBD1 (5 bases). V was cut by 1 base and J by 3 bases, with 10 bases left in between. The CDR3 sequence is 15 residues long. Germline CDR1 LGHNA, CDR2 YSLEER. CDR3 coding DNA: TGCGCCAGCAGCCAAGGCTGGGGCCTCTACAATGAGCAGTTCTTC. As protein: CASSQGWGLYNEQFF.